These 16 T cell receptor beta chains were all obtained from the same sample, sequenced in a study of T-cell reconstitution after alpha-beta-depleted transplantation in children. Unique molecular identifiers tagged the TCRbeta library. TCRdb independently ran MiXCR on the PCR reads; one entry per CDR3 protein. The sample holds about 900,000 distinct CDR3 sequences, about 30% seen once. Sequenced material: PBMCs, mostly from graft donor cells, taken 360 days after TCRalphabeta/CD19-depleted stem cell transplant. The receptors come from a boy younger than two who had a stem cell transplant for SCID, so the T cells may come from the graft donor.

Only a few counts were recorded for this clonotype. CDR3 loop: CASSLWASGGDEQFF. Here the CDR3 DNA reads TGTGCCAGCAGCTTGTGGGCTAGCGGGGGGGATGAGCAGTTCTTC. The chain recombines TRBV27 with TRBJ2-1; 12 bases line up with TRBD2. J gave up 8 bases and V 6 bases, and 8 bases lay outside the gene matches. CDR3 length equals 15 residues. Germline CDR1 and CDR2: MNHEY and SMNVEV (reference sequence).

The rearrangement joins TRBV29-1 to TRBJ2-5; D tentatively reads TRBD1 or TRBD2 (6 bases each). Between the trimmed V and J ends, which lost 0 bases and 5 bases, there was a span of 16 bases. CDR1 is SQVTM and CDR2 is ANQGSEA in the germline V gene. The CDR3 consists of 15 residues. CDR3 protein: CSVEEGGAYLETQYF. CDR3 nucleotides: TGCAGCGTTGAAGAGGGGGGCGCGTACTTGGAGACCCAGTACTTC.

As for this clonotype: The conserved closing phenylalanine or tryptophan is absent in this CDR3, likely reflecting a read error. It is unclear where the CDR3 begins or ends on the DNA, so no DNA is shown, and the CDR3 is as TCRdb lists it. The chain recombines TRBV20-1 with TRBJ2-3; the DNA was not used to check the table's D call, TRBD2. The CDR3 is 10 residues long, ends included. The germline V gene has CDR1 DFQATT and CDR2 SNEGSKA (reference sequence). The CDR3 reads CSARAPPASL.

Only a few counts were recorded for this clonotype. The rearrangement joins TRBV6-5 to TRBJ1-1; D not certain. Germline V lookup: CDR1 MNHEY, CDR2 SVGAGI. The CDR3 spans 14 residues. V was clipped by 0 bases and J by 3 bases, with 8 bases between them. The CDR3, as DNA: TGTGCCAGCAGTTACTCGGGCAAGCACACTGAAGCTTTCTTT. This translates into CASSYSGKHTEAFF.

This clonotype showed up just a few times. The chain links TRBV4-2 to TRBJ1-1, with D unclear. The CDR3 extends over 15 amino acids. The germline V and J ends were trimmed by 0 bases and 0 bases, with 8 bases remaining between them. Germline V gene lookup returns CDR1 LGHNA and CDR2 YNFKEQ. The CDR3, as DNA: TGTGCCAGCAGCCAAGACTCGATGCTGAACACTGAAGCTTTCTTT. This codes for CASSQDSMLNTEAFF.

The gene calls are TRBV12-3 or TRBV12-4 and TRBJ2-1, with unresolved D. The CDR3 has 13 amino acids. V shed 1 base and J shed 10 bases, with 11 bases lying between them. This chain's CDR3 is CASSLELPGEQFF. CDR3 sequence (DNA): TGTGCCAGCAGTTTAGAATTGCCCGGGGAGCAGTTCTTC.

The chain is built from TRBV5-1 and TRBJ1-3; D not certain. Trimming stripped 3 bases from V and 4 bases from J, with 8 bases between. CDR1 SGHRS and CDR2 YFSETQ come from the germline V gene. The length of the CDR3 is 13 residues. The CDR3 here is CASSSAAGNTIYF. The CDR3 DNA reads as TGCGCCAGCAGCTCCGCGGCAGGAAACACCATATATTTT. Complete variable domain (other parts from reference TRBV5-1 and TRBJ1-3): KAGVTQTPRYLIKTRGQQVTLSCSPISGHRSVSWYQQTPGQGLQFLFEYFSETQRNKGNFPGRFSGRQFSNSRSEMNVSTLELGDSALYLCASSSAAGNTIYFGEGSWLTVV.

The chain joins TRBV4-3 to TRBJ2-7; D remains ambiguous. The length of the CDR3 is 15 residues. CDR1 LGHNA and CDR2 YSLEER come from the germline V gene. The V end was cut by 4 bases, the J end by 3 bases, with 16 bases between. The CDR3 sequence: CASSLVRASLYEQYF. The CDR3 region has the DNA TGCGCCAGCAGCCTGGTTAGGGCCTCCCTCTACGAGCAGTACTTC.

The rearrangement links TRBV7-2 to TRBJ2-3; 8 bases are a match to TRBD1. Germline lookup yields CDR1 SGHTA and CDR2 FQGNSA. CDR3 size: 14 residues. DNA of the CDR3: TGTGCAGCTGCGAGGACAGGGTTCACAGATACGCAGTATTTT. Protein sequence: CAAARTGFTDTQYF.

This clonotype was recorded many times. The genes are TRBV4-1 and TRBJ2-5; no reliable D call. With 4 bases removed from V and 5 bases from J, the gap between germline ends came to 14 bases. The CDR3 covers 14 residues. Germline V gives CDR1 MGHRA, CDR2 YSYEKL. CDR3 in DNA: TGCGCCAGCAGCCCCCCCGCACGTCCGGAGACCCAGTACTTC. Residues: CASSPPARPETQYF.

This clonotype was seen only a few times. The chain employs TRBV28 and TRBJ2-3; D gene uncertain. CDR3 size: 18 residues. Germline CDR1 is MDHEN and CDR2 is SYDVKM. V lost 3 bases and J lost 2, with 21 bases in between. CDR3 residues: CASSLGLGYIRFTDTQYF. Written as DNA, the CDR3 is TGTGCCAGCAGTTTGGGGTTGGGCTACATCAGGTTCACAGATACGCAGTATTTT.

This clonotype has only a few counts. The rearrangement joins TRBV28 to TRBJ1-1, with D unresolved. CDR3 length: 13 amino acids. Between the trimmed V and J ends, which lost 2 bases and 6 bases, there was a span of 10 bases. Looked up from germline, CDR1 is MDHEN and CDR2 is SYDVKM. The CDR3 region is CASSLILDAEAFF. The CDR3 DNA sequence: TGTGCCAGCAGTTTAATACTTGACGCTGAAGCTTTCTTT.

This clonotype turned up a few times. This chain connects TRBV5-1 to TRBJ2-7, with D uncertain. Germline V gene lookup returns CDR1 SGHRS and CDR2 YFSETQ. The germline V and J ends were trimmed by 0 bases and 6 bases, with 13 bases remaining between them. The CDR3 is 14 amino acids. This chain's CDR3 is CASSLERRGGEQYF. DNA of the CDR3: TGCGCCAGCAGCTTGGAGAGGCGTGGTGGCGAGCAGTACTTC.

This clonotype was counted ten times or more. CDR3 sequence: CASSLVGSGTYEQYF. CDR3 bases: TGTGCCAGCAGCTTAGTCGGGTCCGGGACCTACGAGCAGTACTTC. The chain carries TRBV11-2 and TRBJ2-7, with D perhaps TRBD2 (5 bases). Germline CDR1 is SGHAT and CDR2 is FQNNGV. This CDR3 is built from 15 residues. Between the trimmed V and J ends, which lost 1 base and 2 bases, there was a span of 12 bases.

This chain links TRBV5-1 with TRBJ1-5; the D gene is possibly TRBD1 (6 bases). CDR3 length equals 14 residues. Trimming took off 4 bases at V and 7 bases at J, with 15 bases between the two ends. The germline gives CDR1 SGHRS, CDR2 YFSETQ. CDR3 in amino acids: CASSPQGRGQPQHF. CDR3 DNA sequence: TGCGCCAGCAGCCCACAGGGTCGGGGGCAGCCCCAGCATTTT.

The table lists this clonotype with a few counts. CDR3 sequence reads: CSAEGGFTYNEQFF. CDR3 sequence (DNA): TGCAGTGCCGAGGGGGGATTTACTTACAATGAGCAGTTCTTC. The chain employs TRBV20-1 and TRBJ2-1; D may be TRBD1 or TRBD2 (6 bases each). CDR3 length: 14 residues. CDR1 and CDR2 (germline): DFQATT, SNEGSKA (reference sequence). Between the trimmed V and J ends, which lost 6 bases and 4 bases, there was a span of 16 bases.